This T cell receptor (beta chain) was obtained from a study of blood T cells in healthy people across ages (dated by TCRdb to between 2015 and 2016). Regarding the study in general: In model experiments, template switching captured roughly one uniquely barcoded TCR beta cDNA molecule for every two T cells. To avoid experimental bias, donors of different ages were distributed randomly across sequencing lanes. The study analyzed two additional independent replicas of 1 million unique cDNA reads from the same blood draw for two donors, one aged 18 to 30 and one aged 80 or older. Donors were grouped into four age groups: young (average 16 years), middle-aged (39), aged (62) and long-lived (around 80). Age-related changes in TCR beta repertoire diversity were measured in the study by deep sequencing normalized with unique cDNA molecular identifiers.

CDR1 MDHEN and CDR2 SYDVKM were looked up in the germline V gene. V sheds 7 bases and J sheds 4 bases, leaving 9 bases between their ends. Inclusive of the bounding cysteine and phenylalanine, the CDR3 is 12 residues long. Only CDR3 DNA remains: 36 bases, in frame from the first base. Libraries were made using 5' RACE. The sequencing machine was an Illumina HiSeq 2500. A second PCR of roughly 6 to 11 cycles was run with a J-beta primer mix and a sample-barcoded 5' primer. Each TCR beta cDNA molecule received a unique molecular identifier from a template-switch 5' adaptor carrying 12 random nucleotides. At least 2.5 million CDR3-containing paired-end reads were obtained from each sample. The Mint cDNA synthesis kit, primed by a TRBC-specific oligonucleotide, was used to synthesize first-strand cDNA from all RNA. All cDNA was treated with uracil-DNA glycosylase and then went through a first 18-cycle PCR with the universal primers M1SS and BC2_uni_R. The authors' analysis ran thus. For normalization, 1 million high-quality reads, each with a distinct molecular identifier, were randomly selected from each sample. Reads sharing molecular identifiers were discarded rather than binned into consensus sequences. CDR3 identification, clonotype clustering and error correction used MiTCR with a Q25 quality threshold and the strictest error-elimination algorithm. A nonparametric unseen species model with Euler transformation was used to estimate lower-bound total TCR beta diversity. TCRdb reanalyzed the raw reads on its own, using fastp at Q25 for trimming and MiXCR for clone calling, and kept in-frame beta chains. Identical CDR3 protein sequences are pooled into one entry, listed with their most common genes and DNA. The V and J calls reflect TCRdb's pipeline rather than the authors' work. The sample table lists approximately 730,000 distinct CDR3 sequences, around 46% of them with a count of one. The top ten constitute less than 25% of the sample.

The roughly 37 donors, aged roughly 6 to 95 years, were systemically healthy Caucasian individuals from Russia. Each donor gave 8 to 10 milliliters of peripheral blood, collected into EDTA-treated Vacutainer tubes. Ficoll-Paque density-gradient centrifugation was used to isolate PBMCs, with at least 6.5 million per sample. Total RNA, at least 6 micrograms per sample, was extracted from PBMCs with Trizol reagent. For every donor, an aliquot of PBMCs went through flow cytometry to measure the percentages of naive CD45RAhigh/CD27high T cells. This clonotype was observed a few times. Its cognate antigen has yet to be identified. No quality values exist for individual bases; no much larger clone is one base distant. What the study reported, not specific to this receptor: Since profiling was done on bulk unsorted PBMCs, naive and antigen-experienced compartments could not be conclusively compared. As age increased, observed TCR beta diversity per million T cells dropped in a roughly linear way, and a significant reduction was already evident by age about 36. The percentage of naive T cells measured by flow cytometry correlated strongly with observed TCR beta diversity. Estimates of total diversity from one million sequenced T cells were regarded as lower bounds and underestimates. Compared with the aged group, the long-lived group had more naive CD4+ T cells, fewer expanded clones and increased TCR diversity, suggesting age selection. The CMV infection status of donors was not known, potentially confounding age-related changes in expanded clonotypes.

The sequence derives from a woman between 55 and 75 years old in good health. Recombination joined TRBV28 with TRBJ2-3; a confident D gene designation cannot be given. The source material was blood. The DNA sequence is TGTGCCAGCAACATAAGGGCAGATACGCAGTATTTT. Translation gives CASNIRADTQYF.